A selection of T cell receptor beta chains follows, all from one sample in a study of blood T cell repertoires in COVID-19. Measured with immunoSEQ multiplex PCR; TCRdb has only the in-frame clones, and not every one. Of just under 60,000 clones in the sample, around 88% were seen once. Sequencing was performed on peripheral blood. These receptor sequences come from a man aged 60-69 years with acute or convalescent COVID-19. CDR3s include the opening cysteine and the closing phenylalanine or tryptophan. The D gene is left open where the match is weak. Rows give clone size only sometimes, using once, few, many, or a class for an expanded clone.

>TRBV5-1|TRBJ1-2|TRBD1|once
TGCGCCAGCAGCTGGGCGGGAAGGGGGCGAAGTGGCTACACCTTC
CASSWAGRGRSGYTF
>TRBV6-1|TRBJ2-5|TRBD2|-
TGTGCCAGCAGTGATGGGTTCCTAGCGGGAGGCCCCCAAGAGACCCAGTACTTC
CASSDGFLAGGPQETQYF
>TRBV27|TRBJ2-3|-|-
TGTGCCAGCAGTTTATCTTGGCGGGACCCTACGGCGACAGATACGCAGTATTTT
CASSLSWRDPTATDTQYF
>TRBV7-9|TRBJ2-1|-|-
TGTGCCAGCAGCTTAGCGCGACAGGTGGCCTACAATGAGCAGTTCTTC
CASSLARQVAYNEQFF
>TRBV19|TRBJ2-5|-|-
TGTGCCAGTACCGGCGCGGGTCGACGGGAGACCCAGTACTTC
CASTGAGRRETQYF
>TRBV7-3|TRBJ2-5|TRBD2|-
TGTGCCAGCAGCTTAACGCCGCTAGCGGGAGAGACCCAGTACTTC
CASSLTPLAGETQYF
>TRBV19|TRBJ1-5|-|-
TGTGCCAGTAGCCCCTATGGGACTTGGGGCAATCAGCCCCAGCATTTT
CASSPYGTWGNQPQHF
>TRBV7-8|TRBJ1-1|-|-
TGTGCCAGCAGTAACAGGGTCGGAACTGAAGCTTTCTTT
CASSNRVGTEAFF
>TRBV30|TRBJ2-2|TRBD2|-
TGTGCCTGGAGAGGACTAGCGGGAGAGACGAACACCGGGGAGCTGTTTTTT
CAWRGLAGETNTGELFF
>TRBV29-1|TRBJ1-2|TRBD1|-
TGCAGCGTTGTCCCAACGCGAGGGGGCGAGGAAGATGGCTACACCTTC
CSVVPTRGGEEDGYTF
>TRBV27|TRBJ1-1|TRBD1|-
TGTGCCAGCAGTAGGGGGCCCGGGGCTTACACTGAAGCTTTCTTT
CASSRGPGAYTEAFF
>TRBV4-1|TRBJ2-1|TRBD2|-
TGCGCCAGCAGCCAAGCGGTCATCAGGACTAGAACCTACAATGAGCAGTTCTTC
CASSQAVIRTRTYNEQFF
>TRBV25-1|TRBJ2-7|TRBD1|-
TGTGCCAGCAGTGCGGGACAGGCCCCCTACGAGCAGTACTTC
CASSAGQAPYEQYF
>TRBV7-2|TRBJ2-1|-|-
TGTGCCAGCAGCTTATCGCACAGCTACAATGAGCAGTTCTTC
CASSLSHSYNEQFF
>TRBV20-1|TRBJ2-7|-|-
TGCAGTGCTAGTCTAGAGGGTGAGAGAAGCTCCTACGAGCAGTACTTC
CSASLEGERSSYEQYF
>TRBV21-1|TRBJ1-2|-|-
TGTGCCAGCAGCCATAATAGGGACAGGGGTCATGGCTACACCTTC
CASSHNRDRGHGYTF
>TRBV11-2|TRBJ2-3|-|once
TGTGCCAGCAGCTTAGACGGGAGCACAGATACGCAGTATTTT
CASSLDGSTDTQYF
>TRBV28|TRBJ2-7|TRBD1|-
TGTGCCAGCAGTACCGCAGGGGGTCTGGGTACCGCCTACGAGCAGTACTTC
CASSTAGGLGTAYEQYF
>TRBV7-2|TRBJ1-3|-|-
TGTGCCAGCAGCTTGGTTCAGGGTGTGTTCGGAGGAAACACCATATATTTT
CASSLVQGVFGGNTIYF
>TRBV7-6|TRBJ1-3|-|-
TGTGCCAGCAGTTCGACATCGGGAGCCTCTGGAAACACCATATATTTT
CASSSTSGASGNTIYF
>TRBV4-1|TRBJ2-1|TRBD2|-
TGCGCCAGCAGCCATACACAGGTCGGGACTAGCGGATACAATGAGCAGTTCTTC
CASSHTQVGTSGYNEQFF
>TRBV6-5|TRBJ2-3|TRBD1|-
TGTGCCAGCAGAAGACAGGGGGCGGATACGCAGTATTTT
CASRRQGADTQYF
>TRBV28|TRBJ2-7|TRBD1|-
TGTGCCAGCAGCACGGGACAGGGGGCCTACGAGCAGTACTTC
CASSTGQGAYEQYF
>TRBV28|TRBJ2-3|TRBD2|-
TGTGCCAGCACCCTGGGGGGGACTTCCGGCACAGATACGCAGTATTTT
CASTLGGTSGTDTQYF
>TRBV12-1|TRBJ2-7|-|-
TGTGCCAGCAGCTTTGTCGGGGTCGAGCAGTACTTC
CASSFVGVEQYF
>TRBV6-5|TRBJ1-4|-|-
TGTGCCAGCAGTTCCCCGACAGGTACTAATGAAAAACTGTTTTTT
CASSSPTGTNEKLFF
>TRBV11-2|TRBJ2-1|-|-
TGTGCCAGCAGCTACTCCAGCGGACTGTACAATGAGCAGTTCTTC
CASSYSSGLYNEQFF
>TRBV7-9|TRBJ2-3|TRBD2|-
TGTGCCAGCAGCTTAGGACTAGCGGGAGGCGCCGATACGCAGTATTTT
CASSLGLAGGADTQYF
>TRBV3-1/TRBV3-2|TRBJ2-1|TRBD2|few
TGTGCCAGCAGCCAAGACTGGGTCTGGACTAGCGGCTACAATGAGCAGTTCTTC
CASSQDWVWTSGYNEQFF
>TRBV5-1|TRBJ1-4|-|-
TGCGCCAGCAGCTTGGGGCCAGGCCTTAATGAAAAACTGTTTTTT
CASSLGPGLNEKLFF
>TRBV18|TRBJ2-2|TRBD2|-
TGTGCCAGCTCCGGGACTAGCCAGGAAGGGGAGCTGTTTTTT
CASSGTSQEGELFF
>TRBV6-6|TRBJ2-7|TRBD1|-
TGTGCCAGCAGCGGGACCGGGACAGAATCCTACGAGCAGTACTTC
CASSGTGTESYEQYF
>TRBV15|TRBJ1-4|-|once
TGTGCCACCAGCAGAGATTCCCCGGGGGTGATGAATGAAAAACTGTTTTTT
CATSRDSPGVMNEKLFF
>TRBV11-2|TRBJ1-5|-|-
TGTGCCAGCAGCTTTACCGGGATAAATCAGCCCCAGCATTTT
CASSFTGINQPQHF
>TRBV5-1|TRBJ2-1|-|-
TGCGCCAGCAGCACCCCTGCGTACAATGAGCAGTTCTTC
CASSTPAYNEQFF
>TRBV7-2|TRBJ2-1|-|-
TGTGCCAGCAGCTTAGCTCATCTAGGGGGCAATGAGCAGTTCTTC
CASSLAHLGGNEQFF
>TRBV24-1|TRBJ1-1|-|-
TGTGCCACCAGTGATTTGTACAGGGCGGAAGCTTTCTTT
CATSDLYRAEAFF
>TRBV9|TRBJ1-2|-|-
TGTGCCAGCAGCGCCTCTTCAGGGGTAGGTGGCTACACCTTC
CASSASSGVGGYTF
>TRBV18|TRBJ2-7|TRBD2|-
TGTGCCAGCTCACCGACTAGCGGACAATACGAGCAGTACTTC
CASSPTSGQYEQYF
>TRBV28|TRBJ1-2|-|-
TGTGCCAGTAAACTGGTCGTCGACCGGGATGGCTACACCTTC
CASKLVVDRDGYTF
>TRBV4-1|TRBJ2-7|-|-
TGCGCCAGCAGCCAAGATCTTAGTCGCGAGCAGTACTTC
CASSQDLSREQYF
>TRBV18|TRBJ1-2|-|-
TGTGCCAGCTCACCTTCGACAAGCAACTATGGCTACACCTTC
CASSPSTSNYGYTF
>TRBV6-5|TRBJ1-5|-|-
TGTGCCAGCAACCGGGAAGGCAATCAGCCCCAGCATTTT
CASNREGNQPQHF
>TRBV28|TRBJ2-7|TRBD2|-
TGTGCCAGCGGCCCGAGTATGCTAGCGGGAGGATGGGAGCAGTACTTC
CASGPSMLAGGWEQYF
>TRBV25-1|TRBJ1-2|-|-
TGTGCCAGCAGTGCTGCCGGTCGGTACTATGGCTACACCTTC
CASSAAGRYYGYTF